This T cell receptor (beta chain) emerged from a study of OX40 agonist ivuxolimab in advanced cancers. For the study at large: Treatment of patients was with ivuxolimab, an agonistic anti-OX40 (CD134) antibody.

The ends lost 1 base at V and 9 bases at J; junction bases unmatched: 4. Germline V gene data show CDR1 as SGHDN and CDR2 as FVKESK. The CDR3 sequence is 13 residues long. Findings and caveats of the study: At 0.1 to 3.0 mg/kg and by week 6, CD4+ and CD8+ T cells in the blood had expanded clonally.

As regards this clone: No antigen is known for it.

The method was immunoSEQ multiplex PCR; TCRdb's version includes in-frame clones alone and lacks a portion of them. Of more than 40,000 clones listed, about 90% are singletons. Sequencing used CD4+ or CD8+ T cells sorted from blood, obtained in a trial of the OX40 agonist ivuxolimab. V gene TRBV14 combines with J gene TRBJ2-7; TRBD1 aligns across 9 bases. The receptor's source is an adult with an advanced solid tumor such as melanoma, head and neck, liver or kidney cancer. The CDR3 loop is CASSQGDRDVQYF. The CDR3 nucleotides are TGTGCCAGCAGCCAAGGGGACAGGGACGTGCAGTACTTC.